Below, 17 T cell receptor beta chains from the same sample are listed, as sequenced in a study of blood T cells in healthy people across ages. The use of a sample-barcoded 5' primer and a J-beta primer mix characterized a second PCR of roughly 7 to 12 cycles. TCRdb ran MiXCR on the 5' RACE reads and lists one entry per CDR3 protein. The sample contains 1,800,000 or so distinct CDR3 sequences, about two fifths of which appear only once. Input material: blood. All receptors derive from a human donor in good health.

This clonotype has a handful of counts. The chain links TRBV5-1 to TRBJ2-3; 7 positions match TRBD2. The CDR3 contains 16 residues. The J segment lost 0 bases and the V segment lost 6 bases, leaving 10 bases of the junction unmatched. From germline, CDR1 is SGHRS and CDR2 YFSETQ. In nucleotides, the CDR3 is TGCGCCAGCATGGGGGTAGCGGGCCTTAGCACAGATACGCAGTATTTT. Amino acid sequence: CASMGVAGLSTDTQYF. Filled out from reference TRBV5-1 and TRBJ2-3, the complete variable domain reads KAGVTQTPRYLIKTRGQQVTLSCSPISGHRSVSWYQQTPGQGLQFLFEYFSETQRNKGNFPGRFSGRQFSNSRSEMNVSTLELGDSALYLCASMGVAGLSTDTQYFGPGTRLTVL.

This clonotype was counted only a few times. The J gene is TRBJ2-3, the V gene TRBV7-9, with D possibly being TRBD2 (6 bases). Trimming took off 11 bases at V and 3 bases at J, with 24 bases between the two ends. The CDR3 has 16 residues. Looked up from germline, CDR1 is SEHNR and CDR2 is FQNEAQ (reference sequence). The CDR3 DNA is TGTGCCGCCCAATCCCCGGGGACTCCTAATACAGATACGCAGTATTTT. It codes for CAAQSPGTPNTDTQYF.

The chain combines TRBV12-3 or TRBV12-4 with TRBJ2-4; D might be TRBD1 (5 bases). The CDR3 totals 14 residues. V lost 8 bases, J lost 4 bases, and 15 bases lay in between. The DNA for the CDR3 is TGTGCCAGCCCGACTTTAAACAGGAAAAACATTCAGTACTTC. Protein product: CASPTLNRKNIQYF.

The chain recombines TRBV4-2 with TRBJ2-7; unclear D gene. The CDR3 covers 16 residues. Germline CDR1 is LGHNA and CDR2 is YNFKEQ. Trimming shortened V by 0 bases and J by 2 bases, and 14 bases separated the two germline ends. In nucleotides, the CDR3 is TGTGCCAGCAGCCAAGAAGGCACAACGGTTGCCTACGAGCAGTACTTC. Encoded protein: CASSQEGTTVAYEQYF.

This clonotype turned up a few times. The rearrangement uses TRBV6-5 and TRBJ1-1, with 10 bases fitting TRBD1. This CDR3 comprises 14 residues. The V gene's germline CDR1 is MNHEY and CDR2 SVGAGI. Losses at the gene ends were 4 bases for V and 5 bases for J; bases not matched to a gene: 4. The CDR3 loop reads CASSWTGGKTEAFF. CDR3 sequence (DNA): TGTGCCAGCAGTTGGACAGGGGGTAAAACTGAAGCTTTCTTT.

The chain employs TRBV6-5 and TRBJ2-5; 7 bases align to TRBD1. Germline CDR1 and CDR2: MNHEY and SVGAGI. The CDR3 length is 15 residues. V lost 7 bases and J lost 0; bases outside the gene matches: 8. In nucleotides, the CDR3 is TGTGCCAGCACTCCGCCGGGACAGTACCAAGAGACCCAGTACTTC. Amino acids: CASTPPGQYQETQYF.

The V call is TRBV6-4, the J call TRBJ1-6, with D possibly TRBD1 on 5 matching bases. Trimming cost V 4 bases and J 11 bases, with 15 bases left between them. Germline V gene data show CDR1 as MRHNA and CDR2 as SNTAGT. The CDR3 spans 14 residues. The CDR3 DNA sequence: TGTGCCAGCAGTGTAACCTCGAGGGGTCCACCCCTCCACTTT. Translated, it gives CASSVTSRGPPLHF.

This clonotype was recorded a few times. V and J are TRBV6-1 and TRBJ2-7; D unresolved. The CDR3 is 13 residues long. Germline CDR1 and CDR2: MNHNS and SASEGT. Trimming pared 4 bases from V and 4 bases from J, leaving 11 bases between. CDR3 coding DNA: TGTGCCAGCAGTGGGACCCCTAGATACGAGCAGTACTTC. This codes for CASSGTPRYEQYF.

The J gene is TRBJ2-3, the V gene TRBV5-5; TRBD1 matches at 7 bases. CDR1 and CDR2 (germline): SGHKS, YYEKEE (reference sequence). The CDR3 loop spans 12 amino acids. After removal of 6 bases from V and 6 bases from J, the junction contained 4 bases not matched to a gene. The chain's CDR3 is CASTGQVDTQYF. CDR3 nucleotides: TGTGCCAGCACTGGACAGGTGGATACGCAGTATTTT.

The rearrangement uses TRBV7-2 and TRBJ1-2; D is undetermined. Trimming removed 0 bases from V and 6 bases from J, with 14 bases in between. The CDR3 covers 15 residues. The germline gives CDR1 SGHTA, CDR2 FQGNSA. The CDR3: CASSLAAKVIDGYTF. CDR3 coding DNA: TGTGCCAGCAGCTTAGCCGCCAAGGTGATTGATGGCTACACCTTC.

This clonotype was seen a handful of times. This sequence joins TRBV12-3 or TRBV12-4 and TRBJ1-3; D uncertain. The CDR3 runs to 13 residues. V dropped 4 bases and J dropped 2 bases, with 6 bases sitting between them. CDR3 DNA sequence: TGTGCCAGCAGTTGGAATGCTGGAAACACCATATATTTT. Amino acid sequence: CASSWNAGNTIYF.

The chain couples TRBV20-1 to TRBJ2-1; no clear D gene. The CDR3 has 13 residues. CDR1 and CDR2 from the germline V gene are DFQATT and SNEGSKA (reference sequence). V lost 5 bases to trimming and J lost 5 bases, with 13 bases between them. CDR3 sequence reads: CSADRLQHNEQFF. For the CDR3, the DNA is TGCAGTGCTGATCGGCTGCAACACAATGAGCAGTTCTTC.

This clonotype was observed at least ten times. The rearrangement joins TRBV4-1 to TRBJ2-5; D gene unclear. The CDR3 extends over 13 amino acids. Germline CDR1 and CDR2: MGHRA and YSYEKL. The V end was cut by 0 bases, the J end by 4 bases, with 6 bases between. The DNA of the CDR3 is TGCGCCAGCAGCCAAGATTGGGGAGAGACCCAGTACTTC. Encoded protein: CASSQDWGETQYF.

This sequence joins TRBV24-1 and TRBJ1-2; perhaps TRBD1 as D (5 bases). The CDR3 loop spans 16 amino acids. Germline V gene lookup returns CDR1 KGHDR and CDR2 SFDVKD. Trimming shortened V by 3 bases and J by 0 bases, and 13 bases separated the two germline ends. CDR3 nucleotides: TGTGCCACCAGTGATCCCAGGGACGGAACTAACTATGGCTACACCTTC. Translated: CATSDPRDGTNYGYTF.

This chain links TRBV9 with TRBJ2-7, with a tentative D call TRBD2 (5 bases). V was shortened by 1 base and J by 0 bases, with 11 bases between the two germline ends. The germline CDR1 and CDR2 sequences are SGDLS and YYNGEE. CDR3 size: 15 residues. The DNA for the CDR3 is TGTGCCAGCAGCGTATCCCCGGGGAGCTCCTACGAGCAGTACTTC. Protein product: CASSVSPGSSYEQYF.

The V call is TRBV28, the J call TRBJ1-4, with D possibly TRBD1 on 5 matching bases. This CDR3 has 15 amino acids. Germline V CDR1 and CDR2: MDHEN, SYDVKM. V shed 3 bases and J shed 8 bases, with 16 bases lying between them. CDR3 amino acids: CASSLVGGIREKLFF. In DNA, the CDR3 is TGTGCCAGCAGTTTGGTGGGGGGGATAAGGGAAAAACTGTTTTTT.

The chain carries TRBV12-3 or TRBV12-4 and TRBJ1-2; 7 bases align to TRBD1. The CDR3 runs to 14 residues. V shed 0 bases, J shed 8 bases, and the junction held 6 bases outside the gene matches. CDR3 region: CASSLAGGENGYTF. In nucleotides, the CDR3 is TGTGCCAGCAGTTTAGCAGGGGGCGAGAACGGCTACACCTTC.